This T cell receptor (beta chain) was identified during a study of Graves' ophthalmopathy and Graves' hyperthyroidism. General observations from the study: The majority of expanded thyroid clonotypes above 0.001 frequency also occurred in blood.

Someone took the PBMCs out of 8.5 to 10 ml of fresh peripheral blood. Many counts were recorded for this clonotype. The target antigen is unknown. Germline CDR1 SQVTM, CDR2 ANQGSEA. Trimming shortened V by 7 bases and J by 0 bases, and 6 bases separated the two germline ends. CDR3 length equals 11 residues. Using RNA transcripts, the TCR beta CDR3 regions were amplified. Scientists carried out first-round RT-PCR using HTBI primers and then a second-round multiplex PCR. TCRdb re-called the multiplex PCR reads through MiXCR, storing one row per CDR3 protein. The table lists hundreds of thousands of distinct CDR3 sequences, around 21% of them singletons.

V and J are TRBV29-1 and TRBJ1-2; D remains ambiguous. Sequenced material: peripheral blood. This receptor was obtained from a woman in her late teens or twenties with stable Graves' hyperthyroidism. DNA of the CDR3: TGCAGCGCACAATCTAACTATGGCTACACCTTC. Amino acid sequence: CSAQSNYGYTF.